The source of this T cell receptor beta chain is a study of response to subunit inactivated influenza vaccine. The study's findings and limits: A suggestion made by the authors is that each seasonal influenza vaccination recruits few new T cells.

TCRdb passed the RT-PCR reads through MiXCR, listing each CDR3 protein once. The sample has 500,000 or so distinct CDR3 sequences, 16% seen once. Comments on this clonotype: What it binds is unknown.

Germline CDR1 LNHNV, CDR2 YYDKDF (reference sequence). There are 16 residues in the CDR3. The V end lost 3 bases, the J end lost 2 bases, and 13 bases lay between the germline ends. This rearrangement joins TRBV15 to TRBJ1-4, with a tentative D call TRBD1 (6 bases). This sequence originates from a man aged 50 to 69 who received an inactivated influenza vaccine. The sequencing here drew on CD4+ T cells sorted from PBMCs, taken about 23 months after vaccination. The CDR3 loop reads CATSRGSTGTNEKLFF. DNA of the CDR3: TGTGCCACCAGCAGGGGGTCGACAGGCACTAATGAAAAACTGTTTTTT. Using reference TRBV15 and TRBJ1-4 for the parts outside the CDR3, the full variable domain is DAMVIQNPRYQVTQFGKPVTLSCSQTLNHNVMYWYQQKSSQAPKLLFHYYDKDFNNEADTPDNFQSRRPNTSFCFLDIRSPGLGDTAMYLCATSRGSTGTNEKLFFGSGTQLSVL.